This T cell receptor beta chain was documented in a study of cytomegalovirus exposure and HLA in healthy donors. The study's findings and limits: For most TCR beta V segments, an earlier analysis put the productive rate at about 90% or about 30% of the time. Both high specificity and high sensitivity reportedly marked the classifier's diagnosis of cytomegalovirus status.

The PCR was carried out with 60 Vbeta primers and 13 Jbeta primers. Original analysis: Counted up in a later analysis, unique TCR beta chains came to some 82 million, with around 10 million shared. The protocol was immunoSEQ multiplex PCR, while the TCRdb copy is restricted to in-frame clones and leaves out a portion. The D gene and trimming were derived from the DNA, and the V and J assignments and clone size from that table. Of around 100,000 clones in the sample, just under 70% were seen once. Germline-derived CDR1 and CDR2 are SEHNR and FQNEAQ (reference sequence). V dropped 4 bases and J dropped 1; count of bases not matched to a gene: 3. The CDR3 spans 15 residues. With regard to this clone: What it recognizes is unknown.

The chain has TRBV7-9 and TRBJ2-3, with TRBD1 matching over 9 bases. Sequencing was performed on PBMCs. The source is a man in his thirties or forties in good health and CMV-seropositive. The CDR3 sequence: CASSSRTGGTDTQYF. In DNA form, the CDR3 reads TGTGCCAGCAGCTCGAGGACAGGGGGCACAGATACGCAGTATTTT.